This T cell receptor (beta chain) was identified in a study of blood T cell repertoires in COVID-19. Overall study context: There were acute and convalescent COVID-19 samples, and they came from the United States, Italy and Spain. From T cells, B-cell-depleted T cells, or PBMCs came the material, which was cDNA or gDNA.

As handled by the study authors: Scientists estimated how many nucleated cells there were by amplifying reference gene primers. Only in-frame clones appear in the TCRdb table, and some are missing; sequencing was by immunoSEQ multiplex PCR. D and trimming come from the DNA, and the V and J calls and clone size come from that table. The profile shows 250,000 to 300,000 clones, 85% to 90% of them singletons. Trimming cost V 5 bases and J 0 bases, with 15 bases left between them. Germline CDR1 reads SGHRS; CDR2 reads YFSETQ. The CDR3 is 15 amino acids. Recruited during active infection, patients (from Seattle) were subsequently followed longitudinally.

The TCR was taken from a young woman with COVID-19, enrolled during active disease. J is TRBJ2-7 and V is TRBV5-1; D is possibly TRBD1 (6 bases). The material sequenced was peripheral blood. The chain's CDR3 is CASSFDRRSSYEQYF. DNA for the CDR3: TGCGCCAGCAGTTTTGACAGGCGGAGCTCCTACGAGCAGTACTTC.